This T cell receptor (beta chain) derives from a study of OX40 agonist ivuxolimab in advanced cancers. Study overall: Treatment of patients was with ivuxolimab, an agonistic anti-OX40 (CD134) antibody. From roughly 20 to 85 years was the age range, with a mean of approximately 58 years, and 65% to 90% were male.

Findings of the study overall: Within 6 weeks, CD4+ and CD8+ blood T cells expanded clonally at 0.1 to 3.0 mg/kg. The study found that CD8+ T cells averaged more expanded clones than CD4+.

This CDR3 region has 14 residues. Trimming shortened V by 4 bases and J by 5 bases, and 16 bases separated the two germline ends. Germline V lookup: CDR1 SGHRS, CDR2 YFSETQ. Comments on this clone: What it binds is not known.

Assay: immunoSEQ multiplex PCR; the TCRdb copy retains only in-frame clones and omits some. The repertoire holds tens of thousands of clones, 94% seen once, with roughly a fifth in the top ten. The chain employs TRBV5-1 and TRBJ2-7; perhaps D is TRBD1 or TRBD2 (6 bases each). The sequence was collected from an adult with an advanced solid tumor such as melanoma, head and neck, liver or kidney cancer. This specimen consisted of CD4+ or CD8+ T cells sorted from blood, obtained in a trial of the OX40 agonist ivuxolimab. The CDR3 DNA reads TGCGCCAGCAGCCCGGGGGCCCTAGGGGACGAGCAGTACTTC. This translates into CASSPGALGDEQYF.